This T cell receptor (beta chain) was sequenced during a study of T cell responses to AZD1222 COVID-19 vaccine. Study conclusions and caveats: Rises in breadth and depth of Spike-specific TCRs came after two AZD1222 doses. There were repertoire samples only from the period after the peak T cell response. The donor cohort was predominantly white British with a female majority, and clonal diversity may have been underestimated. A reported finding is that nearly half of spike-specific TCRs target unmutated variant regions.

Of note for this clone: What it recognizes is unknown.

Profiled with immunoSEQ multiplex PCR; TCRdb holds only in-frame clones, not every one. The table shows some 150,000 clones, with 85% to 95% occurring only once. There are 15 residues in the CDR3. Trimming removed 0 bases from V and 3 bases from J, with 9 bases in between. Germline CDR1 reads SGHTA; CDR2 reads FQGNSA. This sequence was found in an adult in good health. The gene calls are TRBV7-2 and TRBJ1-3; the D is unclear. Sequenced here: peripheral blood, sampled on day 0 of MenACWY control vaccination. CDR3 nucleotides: TGTGCCAGCAGCTTAGCAGGGTCCTTTGGAAACACCATATATTTT. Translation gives CASSLAGSFGNTIYF.